The clone carrying this T cell receptor (beta chain) came up once. The data were obtained in a study of human thymus T cells. Trimming left V 5 bases short and J 8 bases short, with 18 bases between. The germline V gene has CDR1 MGHRA and CDR2 YSYEKL. The CDR3 extends over 14 amino acids. In corrective heart surgery, resections were taken, and these provided the thymus tissue. TCRdb's table, derived via immunoSEQ multiplex PCR, lists solely in-frame clones and lacks some. The data hold under 150,000 clones, with about 93% observed a single time. This clonotype originated in a boy younger than two with a congenital heart defect but otherwise immunologically healthy. Sequenced: thymus tissue. V is TRBV4-1 and J is TRBJ1-2; D is perhaps TRBD1 (5 bases). In nucleotides, the CDR3 is TGCGCCAGCAGCTGTCGGGACGGCCTAAGGGGCTACACCTTC. This codes for CASSCRDGLRGYTF.